The clone carrying this T cell receptor beta chain was seen a few times. Its cognate antigen is unknown. The sample comes from a study of cytomegalovirus exposure and HLA in healthy donors. Findings and limits, study-wide: Most likely, a cluster of highly shared sequence variants arose as a sequencing artifact.

Both 60 Vbeta primers and 13 Jbeta primers went into the PCR. This table comes from immunoSEQ multiplex PCR, and its TCRdb copy is limited to in-frame clones, with some not included. This sample has about 130,000 clones; 74% occur once, and the top ten carry over 3.5%. The sequence came from a woman aged 50 to 65 in good health and CMV-seropositive. Sequencing was carried out using PBMCs.

This CDR3 reads CSALRGETQYF. The CDR3 DNA reads TGCAGTGCCCTCCGGGGGGAGACCCAGTACTTC. The V and J genes are TRBV20-1 and TRBJ2-5, with TRBD2 as a possible D gene (6 bases). Per germline, CDR1 DFQATT and CDR2 SNEGSKA (reference sequence). This CDR3 is 11 amino acids long. With 6 bases removed from V and 5 bases from J, the gap between germline ends came to 10 bases.